The rows below give T cell receptor beta chains drawn from one sample of a study of PD-1 blockade in classical Hodgkin lymphoma. Sequencing used immunoSEQ multiplex PCR; TCRdb keeps in-frame clones, though not all of them. Of some 33,000 clones detected, around 68% appear once; the ten largest clones hold more than 3%. Here the sequenced sample was peripheral blood mononuclear cells (PBMCs), taken before the fourth cycle of nivolumab. These receptor sequences come from a human donor with classical Hodgkin lymphoma. Both conserved end residues are part of each CDR3. Each record gives: clone size, J gene, D gene, V gene, CDR3 protein, CDR3 DNA. The D gene is left open where the match is weak. Size is stated for part of the rows, as once, few or many counts, or as a class when the clone is expanded.

>.|TRBJ1-1|.|TRBV7-3
CASSLGRNTEAFF
TGTGCCAGCAGCTTAGGAAGGAACACTGAAGCTTTCTTT
>.|TRBJ2-7|.|TRBV7-2
CASSPGLTFPYEQYF
TGTGCCAGCAGCCCCGGACTTACCTTTCCCTACGAGCAGTACTTC
>.|TRBJ2-1|.|TRBV7-2
CASSLGYNEQFF
TGTGCCAGCAGCTTGGGGTACAATGAGCAGTTCTTC
>.|TRBJ2-2|.|TRBV15
CATSRVRELGTGELFF
TGTGCCACCAGCAGAGTGAGGGAGTTGGGCACCGGGGAGCTGTTTTTT
>.|TRBJ1-1|TRBD1|TRBV6-1
CASSEGSRGRWAFF
TGTGCCAGCAGTGAAGGGAGCAGGGGGCGGTGGGCTTTCTTT
>.|TRBJ2-7|.|TRBV7-6
CASSLETGGGRNEQYF
TGTGCCAGCAGCTTAGAGACAGGTGGGGGTAGGAACGAGCAGTACTTC
>.|TRBJ2-5|TRBD2|TRBV7-2
CASSLGLAGGGETQYF
TGTGCCAGCAGCTTGGGACTAGCGGGAGGGGGGGAGACCCAGTACTTC
>.|TRBJ2-7|TRBD1|TRBV5-5
CASSLDRGSYEQYF
TGTGCCAGCAGCTTGGACAGGGGGTCCTACGAGCAGTACTTC
>.|TRBJ1-4|.|TRBV19
CASSIRRGGSSTNEKLFF
TGTGCCAGTAGTATACGACGGGGAGGGAGTTCAACTAATGAAAAACTGTTTTTT
>.|TRBJ2-3|TRBD1|TRBV29-1
CSGRGGRQGADTQYF
TGCAGCGGTCGGGGCGGGAGACAGGGGGCAGATACGCAGTATTTT
>once|TRBJ2-2|TRBD1|TRBV7-2
CASSLGDRGTGELFF
TGTGCCAGCAGCTTAGGTGACAGGGGCACCGGGGAGCTGTTTTTT
>few|TRBJ2-2|.|TRBV4-3
CASSQGETGELFF
TGCGCCAGCAGCCAAGGCGAAACCGGGGAGCTGTTTTTT
>.|TRBJ1-4|.|TRBV7-9
CASTRTRRNEKLFF
TGTGCCAGCACCAGGACACGGAGGAATGAAAAACTGTTTTTT
>medium-sized|TRBJ2-7|.|TRBV7-9
CASSSDLGFYEQYF
TGTGCCAGCAGCTCAGACTTGGGGTTTTACGAGCAGTACTTC
>.|TRBJ1-1|.|TRBV7-6
CASSQMFETEAFF
TGTGCCAGCAGCCAGATGTTTGAGACTGAAGCTTTCTTT
>.|TRBJ1-2|.|TRBV4-1
CASSQASTIINYGYTF
TGCGCCAGCAGCCAAGCATCTACAATCATTAACTATGGCTACACCTTC
>.|TRBJ2-7|.|TRBV4-2
CASSQTRDTYEQYF
TGTGCCAGCAGCCAGACCCGGGACACCTACGAGCAGTACTTC
>.|TRBJ2-1|TRBD2|TRBV7-2
CASSLAHLSGSLYEQFF
TGTGCCAGCAGCTTAGCCCACCTAAGCGGGAGTTTGTATGAGCAGTTCTTC
>once|TRBJ2-7|.|TRBV29-1
CSAKSMAYEQYF
TGCAGCGCCAAGTCCATGGCCTACGAGCAGTACTTC
>.|TRBJ2-7|TRBD1|TRBV5-5
CASSYGTGDSYEQYF
TGTGCCAGCAGCTACGGGACAGGCGACTCCTACGAGCAGTACTTC
>.|TRBJ1-2|.|TRBV25-1
CASSESGRRSGYTF
TGTGCCAGCAGTGAATCGGGCAGGAGGAGCGGCTACACCTTC
>.|TRBJ1-2|TRBD1|TRBV14
CASSRGTGGTYGYTF
TGTGCCAGCAGCCGGGGGACAGGGGGCACCTATGGCTACACCTTC